This T cell receptor beta chain was recorded in a study of cytomegalovirus exposure and HLA in healthy donors. For this clone: What it recognizes is unknown.

Amplification used 60 Vbeta primers and 13 Jbeta primers. Method: immunoSEQ multiplex PCR; TCRdb's copy keeps in-frame clones and lacks some. This sample has over 150,000 clones, with roughly 79% found just once. J gave up 1 base and V 0 bases, and 15 bases lay outside the gene matches. CDR1 is LNHDA, CDR2 SQIVND, per germline (reference sequence). The CDR3 loop spans 20 amino acids. Study-wide points: Earlier analysis looked at TCR beta V segments, and most were productive about 87% or about 30% of the time. For cytomegalovirus status, the classifier reportedly gave diagnoses with high specificity and sensitivity.

In nominal health when sampled, donors likely had unrecorded immune exposures nonetheless. The clonotype was recovered from a woman aged 18-30 years in good health and CMV-seronegative. The rearrangement joins TRBV19 to TRBJ1-5, with 7 positions matching TRBD1. The sequenced sample was PBMCs. Here the CDR3 reads CASSIDRERTGIVSNQPQHF. CDR3 bases: TGTGCCAGTAGTATAGATCGAGAAAGGACAGGAATTGTCAGCAATCAGCCCCAGCATTTT.